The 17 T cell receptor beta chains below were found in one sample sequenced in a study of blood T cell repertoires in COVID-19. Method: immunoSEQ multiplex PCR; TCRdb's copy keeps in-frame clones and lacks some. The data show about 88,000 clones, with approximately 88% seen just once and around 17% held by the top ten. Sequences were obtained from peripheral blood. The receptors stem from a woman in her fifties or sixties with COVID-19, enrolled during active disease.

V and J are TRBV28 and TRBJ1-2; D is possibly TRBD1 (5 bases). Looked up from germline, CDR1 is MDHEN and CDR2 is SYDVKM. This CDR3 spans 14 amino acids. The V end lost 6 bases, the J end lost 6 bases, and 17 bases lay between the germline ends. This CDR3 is CASSQLPTTDGYTF. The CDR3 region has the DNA TGTGCCAGCAGCCAACTACCTACGACAGATGGCTACACCTTC.

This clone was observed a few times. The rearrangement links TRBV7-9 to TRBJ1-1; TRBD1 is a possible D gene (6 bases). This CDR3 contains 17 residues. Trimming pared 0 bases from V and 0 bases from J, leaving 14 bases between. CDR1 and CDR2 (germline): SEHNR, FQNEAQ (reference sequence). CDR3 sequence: CASSLAGQGRVNTEAFF. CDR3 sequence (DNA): TGTGCCAGCAGCTTAGCAGGGCAGGGGAGGGTGAACACTGAAGCTTTCTTT. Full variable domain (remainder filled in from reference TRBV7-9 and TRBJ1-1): DTGVSQNPRHKITKRGQNVTFRCDPISEHNRLYWYRQTLGQGPEFLTYFQNEAQLEKSRLLSDRFSAERPKGSFSTLEIQRTEQGDSAMYLCASSLAGQGRVNTEAFFGQGTRLTVV.

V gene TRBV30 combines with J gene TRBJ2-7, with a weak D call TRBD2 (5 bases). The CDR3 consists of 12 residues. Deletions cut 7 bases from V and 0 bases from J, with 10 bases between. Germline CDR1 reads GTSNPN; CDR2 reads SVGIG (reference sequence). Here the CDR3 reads CASQRYSYEQYF. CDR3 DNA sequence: TGTGCCTCCCAGCGGTACTCCTACGAGCAGTACTTC.

The CDR3 DNA is TGTGCCAGCAGTGTATCAGGGTACTATGGCTACACCTTC. It translates to CASSVSGYYGYTF. J is TRBJ1-2 and V is TRBV2; D might be TRBD1 (5 bases). The V and J ends lost 4 bases and 3 bases respectively, with 9 bases between them. CDR1 is SNHLY, CDR2 FYNNEI, per germline. The CDR3 covers 13 residues. Combining the CDR3 with reference TRBV2 and TRBJ1-2 gives the whole variable domain EPEVTQTPSHQVTQMGQEVILRCVPISNHLYFYWYRQILGQKVEFLVSFYNNEISEKSEIFDDQFSVERPDGSNFTLKIRSTKLEDSAMYFCASSVSGYYGYTFGSGTRLTVV.

CDR3 bases: TGTGCCAGCAGACGGACAGTCGAGCAGTACTTC. Translating gives CASRRTVEQYF. This chain uses TRBV6-6 with TRBJ2-7, with TRBD1 as a possible D gene (6 bases). Germline loops: CDR1 MNHNY, CDR2 SVGAGI (reference sequence). This CDR3 has 11 residues. V lost 6 bases and J lost 6, with 9 bases in between.

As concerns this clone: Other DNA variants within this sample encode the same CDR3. DNA of the CDR3: TGCAGTGCTAGTTTCAGTAATCAGCCCCAGCATTTT. This codes for CSASFSNQPQHF. This chain links TRBV20-1 with TRBJ1-5; D not resolved. V dropped 3 bases and J dropped 4 bases, with 7 bases sitting between them. Per the germline V gene, CDR1 is DFQATT and CDR2 is SNEGSKA (reference sequence). The CDR3 has 12 residues.

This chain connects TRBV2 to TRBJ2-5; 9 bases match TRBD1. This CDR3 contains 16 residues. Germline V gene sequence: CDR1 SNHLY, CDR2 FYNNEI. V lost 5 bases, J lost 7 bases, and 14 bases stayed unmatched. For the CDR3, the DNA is TGTGCCAGCAGTTCAGAGAATCATATGACAGGGGGGACCCAGTACTTC. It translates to CASSSENHMTGGTQYF.

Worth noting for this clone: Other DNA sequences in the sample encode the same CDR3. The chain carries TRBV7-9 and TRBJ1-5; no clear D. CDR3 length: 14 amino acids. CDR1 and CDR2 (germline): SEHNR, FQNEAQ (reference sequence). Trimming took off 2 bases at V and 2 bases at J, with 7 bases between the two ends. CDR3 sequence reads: CASSLSTGNQPQHF. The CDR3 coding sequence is TGTGCCAGCAGCTTAAGTACGGGCAATCAGCCCCAGCATTTT. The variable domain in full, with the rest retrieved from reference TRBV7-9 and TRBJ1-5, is DTGVSQNPRHKITKRGQNVTFRCDPISEHNRLYWYRQTLGQGPEFLTYFQNEAQLEKSRLLSDRFSAERPKGSFSTLEIQRTEQGDSAMYLCASSLSTGNQPQHFGDGTRLSIL.

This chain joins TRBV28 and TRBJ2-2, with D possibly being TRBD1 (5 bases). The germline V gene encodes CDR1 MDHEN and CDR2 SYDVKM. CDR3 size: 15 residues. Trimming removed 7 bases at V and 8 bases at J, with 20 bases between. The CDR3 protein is CASTWGGALKGELFF. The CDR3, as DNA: TGTGCCAGCACTTGGGGTGGGGCCCTAAAAGGGGAGCTGTTTTTT. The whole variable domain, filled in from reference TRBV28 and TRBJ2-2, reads DVKVTQSSRYLVKRTGEKVFLECVQDMDHENMFWYRQDPGLGLRLIYFSYDVKMKEKGDIPEGYSVSREKKERFSLILESASTNQTSMYLCASTWGGALKGELFFGEGSRLTVL.

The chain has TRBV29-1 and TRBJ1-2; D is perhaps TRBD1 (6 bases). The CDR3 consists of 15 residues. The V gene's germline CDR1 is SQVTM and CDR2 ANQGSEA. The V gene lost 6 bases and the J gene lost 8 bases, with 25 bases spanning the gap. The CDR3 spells CSVLGAPVALGGYTF. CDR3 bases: TGCAGCGTCTTGGGGGCCCCGGTTGCCTTAGGCGGCTACACCTTC.

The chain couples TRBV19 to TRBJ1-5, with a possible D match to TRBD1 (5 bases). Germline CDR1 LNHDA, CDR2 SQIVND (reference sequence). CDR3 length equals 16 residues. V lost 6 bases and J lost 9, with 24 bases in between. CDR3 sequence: CASSPRATASFRPQHF. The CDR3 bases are TGTGCCAGTAGCCCTAGGGCGACAGCCTCCTTCCGGCCCCAGCATTTT. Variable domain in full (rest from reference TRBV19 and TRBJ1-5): DGGITQSPKYLFRKEGQNVTLSCEQNLNHDAMYWYRQDPGQGLRLIYYSQIVNDFQKGDIAEGYSVSREKKESFPLTVTSAQKNPTAFYLCASSPRATASFRPQHFGDGTRLSIL.

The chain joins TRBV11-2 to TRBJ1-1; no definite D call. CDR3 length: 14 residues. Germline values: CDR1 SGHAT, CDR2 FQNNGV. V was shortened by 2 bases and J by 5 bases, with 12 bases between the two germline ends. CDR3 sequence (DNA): TGTGCCAGCAGCTTAATGAGCGCCGGGACTGAAGCTTTCTTT. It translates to CASSLMSAGTEAFF.

The CDR3 reads CASSPYRGSDEKLFF. CDR3 in DNA: TGTGCCAGCTCACCGTACAGGGGCTCCGACGAAAAACTGTTTTTT. This chain connects TRBV18 to TRBJ1-4, with 7 bases lining up with TRBD1. This CDR3 spans 15 amino acids. The germline V gene has CDR1 KGHSH and CDR2 LQKENI. Germline trimming cut 3 bases from V and 8 bases from J; bases unmatched to any gene: 9.

The CDR3 DNA sequence: TGTGCCAGTAGTATGCTGGCGGGGGGCTACACCGGGGAGCTGTTTTTT. Amino acid sequence: CASSMLAGGYTGELFF. This sequence joins TRBV19 and TRBJ2-2; the match to TRBD2 covers 8 bases. The CDR3 length is 16 residues. Germline V gives CDR1 LNHDA, CDR2 SQIVND (reference sequence). V lost 3 bases to trimming and J lost 3 bases; unmatched junction nucleotides: 6. Supplemented by reference TRBV19 and TRBJ2-2, the full variable domain reads DGGITQSPKYLFRKEGQNVTLSCEQNLNHDAMYWYRQDPGQGLRLIYYSQIVNDFQKGDIAEGYSVSREKKESFPLTVTSAQKNPTAFYLCASSMLAGGYTGELFFGEGSRLTVL.

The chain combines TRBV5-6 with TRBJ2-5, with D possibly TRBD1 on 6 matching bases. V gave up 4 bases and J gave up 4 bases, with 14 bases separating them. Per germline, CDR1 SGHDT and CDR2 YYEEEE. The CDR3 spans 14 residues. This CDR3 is CASSPLTGSETQYF. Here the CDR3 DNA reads TGTGCCAGCAGCCCCCTAACAGGGTCAGAGACCCAGTACTTC.

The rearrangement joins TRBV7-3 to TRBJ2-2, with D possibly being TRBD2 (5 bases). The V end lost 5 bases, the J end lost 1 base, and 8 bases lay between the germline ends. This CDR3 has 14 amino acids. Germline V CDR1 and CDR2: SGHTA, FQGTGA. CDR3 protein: CASSLTRNTGELFF. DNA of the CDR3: TGTGCCAGCAGCCTTACTAGGAACACCGGGGAGCTGTTTTTT. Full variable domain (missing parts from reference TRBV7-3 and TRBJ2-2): GAGVSQTPSNKVTEKGKYVELRCDPISGHTALYWYRQSLGQGPEFLIYFQGTGAADDSGLPNDRFFAVRPEGSVSTLKIQRTERGDSAVYLCASSLTRNTGELFFGEGSRLTVL.

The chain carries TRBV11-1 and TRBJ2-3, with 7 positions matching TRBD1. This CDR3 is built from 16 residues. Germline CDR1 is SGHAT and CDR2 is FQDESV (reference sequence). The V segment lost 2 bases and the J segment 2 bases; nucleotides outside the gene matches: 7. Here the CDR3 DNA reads TGTGCCAGCAGCTTATCTGGGACAGCATCCACAGATACGCAGTATTTT. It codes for CASSLSGTASTDTQYF.